The sequence of this TCR beta chain was determined in a study of technical replicates of blood from a handful of donors. The germline V gene has CDR1 SGDLS and CDR2 YYNGEE. The CDR3 runs 18 residues. Trimming stripped 0 bases from V and 0 bases from J, with 19 bases between. TCRdb's copy holds only in-frame clones and misses some; the assay was immunoSEQ multiplex PCR. The sample includes roughly 80,000 clones, 85% to 95% of them seen just once. This TCR came from a human donor in good health. This chain links TRBV9 with TRBJ2-7; D gene uncertain. Sequenced sample: T cells isolated from PBMCs. CDR3 coding DNA: TGTGCCAGCAGCGTAGTAAGATGCAACGCAGGAACCTCCTACGAGCAGTACTTC. Protein: CASSVVRCNAGTSYEQYF.